This entry lists 12 T cell receptor beta chains sequenced from one sample in a study of blood T cell repertoires in COVID-19. Sequenced by immunoSEQ multiplex PCR; TCRdb stores in-frame clones only, minus some. The data show roughly 150,000 clones, more than 60% seen once. The specimen sequenced was peripheral blood. These receptors were taken from a man between 65 and 79 years old with acute or convalescent COVID-19.

This clone has a single count. The chain links TRBV15 to TRBJ1-1, with 7 bases identical to TRBD1. J lost 6 bases, V lost 5 bases, and 9 bases had no gene match. Germline-derived CDR1 and CDR2 are LNHNV and YYDKDF (reference sequence). This CDR3 spans 14 amino acids. The CDR3 spells CATSGFPRGSEAFF. DNA of the CDR3: TGTGCCACCAGCGGGTTTCCCAGGGGGTCTGAAGCTTTCTTT.

The V call is TRBV6-5, the J call TRBJ2-7; the D gene is possibly TRBD1 (6 bases). The CDR3 length is 15 residues. Trimming cost V 7 bases and J 3 bases, with 19 bases left between them. Germline-derived CDR1 and CDR2 are MNHEY and SVGAGI. CDR3 sequence: CASTQLVGGDYEQYF. In nucleotides, the CDR3 is TGTGCCAGCACCCAACTAGTAGGGGGAGACTACGAGCAGTACTTC.

The chain combines TRBV19 with TRBJ1-2; D might be TRBD1 (6 bases). CDR1 LNHDA and CDR2 SQIVND come from the germline V gene (reference sequence). This CDR3 has 15 amino acids. The V end lost 4 bases, the J end lost 4 bases, and 16 bases lay between the germline ends. The CDR3: CASSKDNRAGYGYTF. The CDR3, as DNA: TGTGCCAGTAGTAAGGACAACAGGGCCGGCTATGGCTACACCTTC.

This rearrangement joins TRBV24-1 to TRBJ1-3, with D perhaps TRBD1 (6 bases). V was trimmed by 3 bases and J by 4 bases, leaving 9 bases between them. CDR3 length: 14 amino acids. Germline loops: CDR1 KGHDR, CDR2 SFDVKD. As DNA, the CDR3 is TGTGCCACCAGTGATCCCGGACAGGGAAACACCATATATTTT. Translating gives CATSDPGQGNTIYF.

This clone has only a few counts. CDR3 residues: CASTHLSSGNTIYF. CDR3 bases: TGTGCCAGTACCCATCTCAGCTCTGGAAACACCATATATTTT. This sequence joins TRBV19 and TRBJ1-3; D unresolved. V lost 7 bases, J lost 0 bases, and 10 bases lay in between. This CDR3 is 14 amino acids long. CDR1 LNHDA and CDR2 SQIVND come from the germline V gene (reference sequence).

The V call is TRBV30, the J call TRBJ2-7; 9 bases map to TRBD1. V was clipped by 2 bases and J by 1 base; unmatched bases: 6. CDR1 is GTSNPN and CDR2 is SVGIG in the germline V gene (reference sequence). This CDR3 has 15 residues. The CDR3 sequence is CAWSMGQGVSYEQYF. CDR3 sequence (DNA): TGTGCCTGGAGTATGGGACAGGGAGTGTCCTACGAGCAGTACTTC.

At least ten counts were recorded for this clone. This rearrangement joins TRBV2 to TRBJ1-2; TRBD1 might be the D (6 bases). Trimming took off 6 bases at V and 5 bases at J, with 16 bases between the two ends. CDR3 length equals 14 residues. Germline V CDR1 and CDR2: SNHLY, FYNNEI. The CDR3 protein is CASSRGGGYYGYTF. DNA of the CDR3: TGTGCCAGCAGCCGCGGGGGGGGCTATTATGGCTACACCTTC.

CDR3 sequence reads: CASGTGDTYEQYF. The CDR3 DNA reads TGTGCTAGTGGGACAGGAGATACCTACGAGCAGTACTTC. The V call is TRBV12-5, the J call TRBJ2-7; the D gene is possibly TRBD1 (6 bases). The germline gives CDR1 LGHNT, CDR2 FRNRAP. The CDR3 has 13 amino acids. Trimming pared 6 bases from V and 2 bases from J, leaving 11 bases between.

V is TRBV7-9 and J is TRBJ1-1; D gene ambiguous. Deletions cut 0 bases from V and 5 bases from J, with 10 bases between. The CDR3 length is 14 residues. CDR1 is SEHNR and CDR2 is FQNEAQ in the germline V gene (reference sequence). The CDR3 coding sequence is TGTGCCAGCAGCTTAGCGGTAGGGAGGACTGAAGCTTTCTTT. Protein product: CASSLAVGRTEAFF.

The chain joins TRBV10-3 to TRBJ1-2, with 9 bases identical to TRBD1. Losses at the gene ends were 0 bases for V and 6 bases for J; bases not matched to a gene: 5. The length of the CDR3 is 15 residues. The germline gives CDR1 ENHRY, CDR2 SYGVKD. The CDR3 loop reads CAISESIGTGNGYTF. The CDR3 DNA sequence: TGTGCCATCAGTGAGTCGATCGGGACAGGGAATGGCTACACCTTC.

V usage is TRBV5-1 and J usage is TRBJ2-2; D uncertain. The CDR3 contains 15 residues. V shed 0 bases and J shed 0 bases, with 6 bases lying between them. From germline, CDR1 is SGHRS and CDR2 YFSETQ. CDR3 amino acids: CASSLDSANTGELFF. CDR3 DNA: TGCGCCAGCAGCTTGGATTCAGCGAACACCGGGGAGCTGTTTTTT.

In its sample, this clone was seen a few times. The chain joins TRBV6-8 to TRBJ1-1; 11 bases are a match to TRBD1. Germline V CDR1 and CDR2: MNHGY, SAAAGT. This CDR3 spans 18 amino acids. Unmatched junction bases numbered 15, after V lost 6 bases and J lost 3 bases. The DNA of the CDR3 is TGTGCCAGCAGCCCTGGGGACAGGGGGGTTTATAGCTACACTGAAGCTTTCTTT. This gives the protein CASSPGDRGVYSYTEAFF.